Listed here is a single T cell receptor (beta chain). The specificity of this receptor is unknown. No base quality values were provided; no much bigger clone lies one nucleotide off. These data originate in a study of cytomegalovirus exposure and HLA in healthy donors (dated 2017 in TCRdb). Regarding the study in general: An earlier analysis of about 560 of the donors reported 250 to 300 Gb of sequence data and around 100 million unique TCR beta sequences obtained from about 180 million T cells. The study used immunosequencing to profile the T cell repertoires of more than 650 subjects and linked those repertoires to cytomegalovirus serostatus. Four to six DR-DQ haplotypes were handled as single units for association and clustering, since linkage in the cohort was strong. Across 398 genotyped donors of the cohort, an average of about 220,000 unique TCR beta nucleotide sequences per donor were sequenced, and 15% to 20% of those sequences were non-productive. Besides the first cohort of about 730 subjects, a separate validation cohort made up of 95 to 150 different subjects was used. Donor age, sex, ethnicity and CMV serostatus were compiled together with the repertoire data. In a later genetic analysis, genome-wide SNP genotypes for about 65% of the roughly 670 donors were used, and that subset was treated as a discovery cohort. All discovery cohort repertoires had been generated using a single sequencing platform. In the later analysis, no new phenotypic data were used to find candidate immune exposures; instead, reliance was placed on TCR beta sequences and their occurrence across donors. The aim of the study was to test whether cataloging public T cell receptors could identify signatures of past pathogen exposure. Of the 350 to 400 genotyped donors, about 80% fell in the genetic ancestry cluster associated with self-reported Caucasian donors. Typing coverage differed by locus: A, B, C, DRB1 and DQB1 were typed in roughly 620-630 donors, DQA1 in approximately 520, DPA1 in 600 to 610, and DPB1 in approximately 450. Roughly 300 gigabases of sequencing data and approximately 91 million unique TCR sequences made up an early release that covered approximately 620 HLA-typed donors. To predict cytomegalovirus infection status, the study combined high-throughput TCR immunosequencing, statistical association of individual TCRs with disease status, and machine learning. An earlier analysis of more than 450 of the donors used high-throughput TCR beta sequencing to judge whether each TCR beta V gene segment behaved as functional or pseudogenic. A later analysis re-examined previously published TCR beta repertoires from around 670 donors and added high-resolution HLA genotyping to investigate patterns of TCR occurrence. HLA typing included class I and class II loci at four-digit resolution.

The cohort consisted of 666 healthy bone marrow donors. At the time of sampling, every cohort member was nominally healthy, though immune exposures that went unrecorded were likely present. The donor tested CMV seronegative, placing the donor among the 350 to 400 seronegative members of the cohort. A peripheral blood sample was provided by each donor, and peripheral blood mononuclear cells were used for TCR beta sequencing. The Qiagen DNeasy Blood Extraction Kit was used to extract genomic DNA from the blood cell samples. The library relied on the immunoSEQ multiplex PCR assay. A mixture of 60 forward primers for TCR Vbeta segments and 13 reverse primers for TCR Jbeta segments was used in the multiplex PCR. A multiplex PCR assay on genomic DNA amplified the CDR3 region of rearranged TCR beta genes. Amplified TCR beta libraries were sequenced as 87-base-pair reads on the Illumina HiSeq System. Per the authors' processing: Across the 670 or so repertoires, a later analysis counted tens of millions of unique TCR beta chains, roughly 11 million of which were shared by at least two donors. A nearest-neighbor algorithm error-corrected the raw reads and collapsed the reads into unique sequences, merging closely related sequences to remove PCR and sequencing errors. Alignment of CDR3 sequences to IMGT reference sequences was used to assign V, D and J gene segments. For a sequence to be retained, a match of at least six nucleotides to both a V gene segment and a J gene segment was required. Rearrangements were classified as productive when the CDR3 lacked stop codons and remained in frame with V and J, and all other rearrangements were classified as non-productive. Following IMGT convention, CDR3 was defined as the stretch from the second conserved V-encoded cysteine to the conserved J-encoded phenylalanine. In an earlier analysis of more than 550 of the donors, sequences lacking an unambiguous match to a single V gene segment were excluded. An earlier analysis of under 750 of the donors called V segments functional above 56.7% productive rearrangements and segregating when the between-donor standard deviation exceeded 5%. To diagnose cytomegalovirus status from the catalog of TCR beta chain sequences, a statistical classification framework was built. In a later analysis, V and J genes were assigned by comparing TCR nucleotide sequences against IMGT/GENE-DB human TR gene sequences. Using the TCRdist pipeline, a later analysis assigned CDR3 sequences along with most-parsimonious VDJ recombination scenarios. A later analysis defined each TCR beta chain by its CDR3 amino acid sequence plus V-gene family, and excluded reads lacking a unique V-gene family. In a later analysis, fewer than 650 highly shared, low-generation-probability nucleotide sequences were removed to address suspected cross-contamination and a sequencing artifact. For each public chain, a later analysis derived a clonal expansion index from normalized ranks of inferred template counts within each repertoire. In a later analysis, generation probabilities were computed with a VDJ recombination model fitted to out-of-frame rearrangements, and the resulting probabilities were checked against IGoR. Hypergeometric tests were used in a later analysis to score TCR-TCR, TCR-HLA and TCR-CMV co-occurrence, with a repertoire-size bias correction applied to the TCR pairs. To estimate false discovery rates, a later analysis permuted the HLA or CMV assignments 20 times. In a later analysis, co-occurring TCRs were grouped with DBSCAN, and TCRdist sequence similarity was added when clustering was performed within HLA-allele-positive subsets. Repertoires with fewer than 30,000 or more than 120,000 public chains were left out of co-occurrence clustering, as were five repertoires with anomalous nucleotide sharing. The clones in this table, taken by TCRdb from immuneACCESS, are in-frame only. Not every clone is retained; where verified, under half of the shortfall comes from an unresolved V gene, and the cause of the rest is unknown. That table gives V, J and clone size, and the DNA gave D and trimming. The sample table contains under 200,000 clones; only one count was recorded for around 82% of them. Around 1% of the sample comes from the top ten.

Overall study outcomes, separate from this receptor: An earlier analysis of around 600 of the donors showed that most TCR beta V segments appeared in productive rearrangements either about 90% or about 30% of the time, which broadly matched IMGT annotations. Three of the identified cytomegalovirus-associated TCR beta chains were confirmed in vitro to be specific for cytomegalovirus antigens. Only TCR beta chains were sequenced in this cohort, and the absence of alpha or paired-chain data limited detectable features. A later analysis found that most CMV-associated TCR beta chains appeared HLA-restricted, with HLA associations seemingly driven largely by CMV exposure. Around 16 rarely observed V segments, including chromosome 9 orphons, were excluded from the earlier analysis of some 590 of the donors because counts were too low. Specific HLA alleles were associated with more than 15,000 TCR beta sequences at a false discovery rate of 0.05 in a later analysis. The presence/absence analyses assumed that sequencing depth was roughly uniform across donors, and that assumption may not be true. In a later analysis, TCR association rates were found to vary across HLA loci, with the most associated TCRs seen for DRB1 alleles and the fewest for HLA-C alleles. CMV serostatus was the only immune exposure information available for the cohort. When HLA alleles, especially DR and DQ, strongly co-occurred, attributing TCR associations to individual alleles was difficult. Because HLA typing was missing for some donors at each locus, association tests included only the typed subset. A later analysis reported that several top co-occurrence clusters appeared linked to parvovirus B19, influenza, CMV and Epstein-Barr virus. Compared with equally common non-associated chains, HLA-associated TCR beta chains in a later analysis were more clonally expanded and had lower generation probabilities. The sequencing pipeline was judged likely to have produced a cluster of highly shared sequence variants as a technical artifact. Linkage disequilibrium might explain the correlated functional status among segregating V segments, but an unknown experimental factor could not be ruled out. Cytomegalovirus status was reported to be diagnosed by the classifier with high specificity and sensitivity in both the original and validation cohorts. The authors suggested that the approach could potentially be extended to other disease states and immunological phenotypes. Most TCR sequences were observed very rarely across donors, whereas some public TCRs were present in many individuals. According to a later genetic analysis, donors in an Asian-associated ancestry cluster had fewer N-insertions in productive TCRs than the approximately 650-donor mean. The study gave a list of 150 to 200 TCR beta chains associated with cytomegalovirus. A further reported finding was that TCR beta sequences accurately predicted the HLA-A and HLA-B alleles for most subjects in the first cohort. An association between a missense DCLRE1C variant and V-gene and J-gene trimming of TCR beta chains was found in a later genetic analysis and replicated in an independent cohort.

The specimen was PBMCs. This TCR was recovered from a young man in good health and CMV-seronegative.

The CDR3 loop reads CASSPFSGGAGETQYF. The sequenced DNA is TGTGCCAGCAGCCCCTTTAGCGGGGGGGCCGGAGAGACCCAGTACTTC. The receptor chain draws on TRBV14 and TRBJ2-5, and TRBD2 aligns with 11 junction nucleotides. The V end gives up 4 bases and the J end 4 bases, leaving 8 bases in the junction not matched to a gene. There are 16 amino acids in the CDR3, from cysteine to phenylalanine inclusive. The sequence is cut down to CDR3 DNA, 48 bases in frame from base 1. CDR1 SGHDN and CDR2 FVKESK are derived from the germline V gene.